Following are 16 T cell receptor beta chains from one sample sequenced in a study of blood T cells in healthy people across ages. Sample-barcoded 5' priming and a J-beta primer mix drove a second PCR of about 7 to 11 cycles. TCRdb reprocessed the 5' RACE reads with MiXCR, giving one entry per CDR3 protein. The profile covers hundreds of thousands of distinct CDR3 sequences, with 49% appearing a single time and 25% to 35% taken by the ten largest. Source material: blood. These receptor sequences come from a woman in her fifties or sixties in good health.

The chain uses TRBV20-1 and TRBJ2-3; D possibly uses TRBD1 or TRBD2 (6 bases each). Trimming took off 0 bases at V and 4 bases at J, with 14 bases between the two ends. Germline V gives CDR1 DFQATT, CDR2 SNEGSKA (reference sequence). The CDR3 runs to 15 residues. CDR3 nucleotide sequence: TGCAGTGCTAGAGATCCATGGGGGGCTCCAGATACGCAGTATTTT. It specifies CSARDPWGAPDTQYF.

The V and J genes are TRBV2 and TRBJ2-5, with 7 bases identical to TRBD1. The J call may be in error: the DNA end matches TRBJ2-7 better. CDR3 length: 15 amino acids. CDR1 is SNHLY, CDR2 FYNNEI, per germline. The CDR3 region is CASSADRDRANEQYF. The CDR3 DNA sequence: TGTGCCAGCAGTGCAGACAGGGACCGCGCCAACGAGCAGTACTTC.

This clonotype was observed many times. The chain links TRBV6-1 to TRBJ2-4; 11 positions agree with TRBD2. This CDR3 spans 15 amino acids. The germline gives CDR1 MNHNS, CDR2 SASEGT. V was pared by 4 bases and J by 2 bases, with 1 base of the junction left unmatched. The CDR3 bases are TGTGCCAGCAGTGCGACTAGCGGGACCAAAAACATTCAGTACTTC. It translates to CASSATSGTKNIQYF.

The rearrangement uses TRBV2 and TRBJ2-5; 16 nucleotides line up with TRBD2. Per the germline V gene, CDR1 is SNHLY and CDR2 is FYNNEI. This CDR3 has 21 amino acids. Germline trimming cut 6 bases from V and 2 bases from J; bases unmatched to any gene: 18. CDR3 region: CASRPGLAGGIKTVSQETQYF. The CDR3 coding sequence is TGTGCCAGCAGGCCGGGACTAGCGGGAGGGATTAAAACCGTGTCTCAAGAGACCCAGTACTTC.

The rearrangement uses TRBV9 and TRBJ1-5, with no clear D. The CDR3 sequence is 15 residues long. Germline V lookup: CDR1 SGDLS, CDR2 YYNGEE. The ends were cut back, 0 bases at V and 3 bases at J, with 10 bases in the middle. CDR3 coding DNA: TGTGCCAGCAGCGTAGCTTCAGGCCCCAATCAGCCCCAGCATTTT. Its translation: CASSVASGPNQPQHF. The full variable domain, completed using reference TRBV9 and TRBJ1-5, is DSGVTQTPKHLITATGQRVTLRCSPRSGDLSVYWYQQSLDQGLQFLIQYYNGEERAKGNILERFSAQQFPDLHSELNLSSLELGDSALYFCASSVASGPNQPQHFGDGTRLSIL.

This clonotype appeared a few times. This chain joins TRBV7-2 and TRBJ2-5, with D possibly being TRBD2 (5 bases). Germline-derived CDR1 and CDR2 are SGHTA and FQGNSA. This CDR3 is built from 13 residues. The V gene lost 5 bases and the J gene lost 5 bases, with 12 bases spanning the gap. The DNA for the CDR3 is TGTGCCAGCAGCGTAGTCGGGGAGGAGACCCAGTACTTC. It is translated as CASSVVGEETQYF.

The V call is TRBV6-2 or TRBV6-3, the J call TRBJ2-7; 7 bases line up with TRBD1. This CDR3 is 15 amino acids long. V shed 6 bases and J 2 bases; nucleotides not matched to a gene: 10. Germline CDR1 MNHEY, CDR2 SVGEGT. Here the CDR3 reads CASRGSEGATYEQYF. CDR3 DNA sequence: TGTGCCAGCAGGGGGTCAGAGGGGGCGACCTACGAGCAGTACTTC.

The chain joins TRBV28 to TRBJ2-7, with 9 bases matching TRBD2. Germline assignment: CDR1 MDHEN and CDR2 SYDVKM. V gave up 8 bases and J gave up 3 bases; unmatched junction bases: 8. This CDR3 spans 14 amino acids. The DNA for the CDR3 is TGTGCCAGCGGGTGGAGCGGGAGGAGCTACGAGCAGTACTTC. Protein: CASGWSGRSYEQYF. The full variable domain, completed using reference TRBV28 and TRBJ2-7, is DVKVTQSSRYLVKRTGEKVFLECVQDMDHENMFWYRQDPGLGLRLIYFSYDVKMKEKGDIPEGYSVSREKKERFSLILESASTNQTSMYLCASGWSGRSYEQYFGPGTRLTVT.

As DNA, the CDR3 is TGTGCCATCAGTGGGGTAACGGCAGACGAGCAGTACTTC. It translates to CAISGVTADEQYF. The V gene is TRBV10-3, the J gene TRBJ2-7; D uncertain. Germline V lookup: CDR1 ENHRY, CDR2 SYGVKD. Between the trimmed V and J ends, which lost 4 bases and 5 bases, there was a span of 12 bases. CDR3 length: 13 amino acids.

This clonotype was detected ten times or more. This chain connects TRBV4-2 to TRBJ2-1; no definite D call. The CDR3 length is 13 residues. Trimming removed 1 base from V and 4 bases from J, with 5 bases in between. The germline CDR1 and CDR2 sequences are LGHNA and YNFKEQ. The CDR3 sequence: CASSQGPYNEQFF. The CDR3, as DNA: TGTGCCAGCAGCCAAGGGCCTTACAATGAGCAGTTCTTC.

Remarks on this clonotype: One junction end does not reproduce the germline sequence, and a read error may be involved. The rearrangement joins TRBV3-1 to TRBJ2-7, with unresolved D. The CDR3 sequence is 16 residues long. CDR1 is LGHDT and CDR2 is YNNKEL in the germline V gene (reference sequence). Written as DNA, the CDR3 is TGTACCAGCAGCCAAGCGACGCAGACATCCCGAACCGAGCAGTACTTC. This gives the protein CTSSQATQTSRTEQYF.

This chain joins TRBV5-1 and TRBJ2-7, with D possibly being TRBD1 (5 bases). The germline V and J ends were trimmed by 0 bases and 3 bases, with 10 bases remaining between them. Per the germline V gene, CDR1 is SGHRS and CDR2 is YFSETQ. CDR3 length: 14 amino acids. CDR3: CASSLVGAYYEQYF. The CDR3 DNA reads as TGCGCCAGCAGCTTGGTAGGGGCTTACTACGAGCAGTACTTC.

This clonotype was observed many times. The V call is TRBV20-1, the J call TRBJ2-1, with 7 bases that match TRBD2. The CDR3 is made up of 12 amino acids. Germline values: CDR1 DFQATT, CDR2 SNEGSKA (reference sequence). Trimming took 4 bases from V and 7 from J; bases not matched to a gene: 4. The CDR3 DNA reads as TGCAGTGCTATCGGGGGGACGAATGAGCAGTTCTTC. Protein sequence: CSAIGGTNEQFF.

The chain employs TRBV12-3 or TRBV12-4 and TRBJ2-4; maybe TRBD1 (6 bases). The J call is uncertain, as TRBJ2-5 better fits the DNA end. This CDR3 is built from 15 residues. The CDR3 DNA follows: TGTGCCAGCAGTTCGATTGGGGGCTGGATCGAGACCCAGTACTTC. Translated, it gives CASSSIGGWIETQYF.

This clonotype was detected only once. The chain carries TRBV6-6 and TRBJ2-2, with 7 positions matching TRBD1. V lost 5 bases, J lost 6 bases, and 3 bases stayed unmatched. From germline, CDR1 is MNHNY and CDR2 SVGAGI (reference sequence). This CDR3 is 13 amino acids long. CDR3 loop: CASSATGPGELFF. CDR3 in DNA: TGTGCCAGCAGTGCGACAGGGCCCGGGGAGCTGTTTTTT.

This clonotype was detected only a few times. The chain joins TRBV20-1 to TRBJ1-2; 7 bases line up with TRBD1. The germline V gene encodes CDR1 DFQATT and CDR2 SNEGSKA (reference sequence). This CDR3 has 16 amino acids. The V segment lost 0 bases and the J segment 0 bases; nucleotides outside the gene matches: 7. CDR3 sequence reads: CSARDPATGSNYGYTF. The CDR3 DNA sequence: TGCAGTGCTAGAGATCCCGCGACAGGGTCTAACTATGGCTACACCTTC.